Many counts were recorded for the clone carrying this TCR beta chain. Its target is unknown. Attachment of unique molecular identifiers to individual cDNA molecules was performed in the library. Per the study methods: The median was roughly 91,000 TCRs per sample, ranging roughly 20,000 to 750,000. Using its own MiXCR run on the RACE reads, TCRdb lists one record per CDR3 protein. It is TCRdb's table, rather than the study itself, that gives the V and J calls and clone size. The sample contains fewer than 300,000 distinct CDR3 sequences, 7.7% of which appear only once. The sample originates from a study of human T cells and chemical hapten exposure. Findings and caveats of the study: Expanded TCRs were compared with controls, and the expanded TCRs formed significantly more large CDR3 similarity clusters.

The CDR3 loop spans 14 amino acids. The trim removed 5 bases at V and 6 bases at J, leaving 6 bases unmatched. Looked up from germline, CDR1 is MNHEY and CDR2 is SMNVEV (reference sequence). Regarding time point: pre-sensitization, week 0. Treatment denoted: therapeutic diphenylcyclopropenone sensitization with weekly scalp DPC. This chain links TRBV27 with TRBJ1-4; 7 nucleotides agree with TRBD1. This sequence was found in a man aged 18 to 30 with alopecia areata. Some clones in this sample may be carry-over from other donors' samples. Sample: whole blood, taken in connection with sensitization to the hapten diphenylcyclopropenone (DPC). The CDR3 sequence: CASSPRQGDEKLFF. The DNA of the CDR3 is TGTGCCAGCAGTCCCCGACAGGGAGATGAAAAACTGTTTTTT.